The 4 T cell receptor beta chains presented below share a single source sample, sequenced in a study of Ad26.COV2.S vaccination and SARS-CoV-2 variants. The treatment: around 19 received Ad26.COV2.S at low or high dose, single or two shots; five or six received placebo; per-sample allocation not given. Samples came from day 63 after the first vaccine or placebo injection. Here immunoSEQ multiplex PCR was the method, and the copy in TCRdb shows in-frame clones only, minus some. Of fewer than 500,000 clones listed, around 90% are singletons. Sequenced here: peripheral blood, sampled in a trial of Ad26.COV2.S vaccine versus placebo. Receptors originate from a person between 18 and 65 years old who received the Ad26.COV2.S COVID-19 vaccine or a placebo.

The V gene is TRBV4-2, the J gene TRBJ2-3; 9 positions agree with TRBD1. The CDR3 runs 15 residues. From germline, CDR1 is LGHNA and CDR2 YNFKEQ. J was trimmed by 10 bases and V by 3 bases; bases with no gene match: 11. The CDR3 DNA reads TGTGCCAGCAGCCACCGGGACAGGGCGCAGGCAGCGCAGTATTTT. Its translation is CASSHRDRAQAAQYF.

A note on this clone: This sequence may be a read error, since a much larger clone differs from it by one base. The chain employs TRBV2 and TRBJ1-1, with 10 bases aligning to TRBD1. The CDR3 loop spans 15 amino acids. V lost 3 bases and J lost 3; bases outside the gene matches: 4. From germline, CDR1 is SNHLY and CDR2 FYNNEI. This CDR3 reads CASSEPGQGYTEAFF. The CDR3 DNA reads as TGTGCCAGCAGTGAGCCGGGACAGGGGTACACTGAAGCTTTCTTT.

The CDR3 region is CASSSFPYYGYTF. The CDR3 DNA is TGTGCCAGCAGTTCGTTTCCTTACTATGGCTACACCTTC. The V gene is TRBV6-5, the J gene TRBJ1-2, with D hard to call. The CDR3 runs to 13 residues. Germline CDR1 reads MNHEY; CDR2 reads SVGAGI. The V end was cut by 4 bases, the J end by 3 bases, with 9 bases between.

This chain joins TRBV9 and TRBJ2-2; unclear D gene. This CDR3 has 13 residues. V was pared by 0 bases and J by 7 bases, with 7 bases between. Germline V gene sequence: CDR1 SGDLS, CDR2 YYNGEE. CDR3 protein: CASSVENFGELFF. The CDR3 coding sequence is TGTGCCAGCAGCGTAGAAAATTTCGGGGAGCTGTTTTTT.